This T cell receptor (beta chain) comes out of a study of shared clonotypes between healthy human individuals. The data were produced by immunoSEQ multiplex PCR, yet TCRdb's version contains in-frame clones alone and is incomplete. This sample carries some 800,000 clones, nearly 95% of them seen once, and the ten largest clones take 24%. Germline V gene lookup returns CDR1 DFQATT and CDR2 SNEGSKA (reference sequence). Trimming removed 1 base from V and 6 bases from J, with 4 bases in between. The CDR3 runs 10 residues. Cells designated naive CD8 were CD45RO-negative and were positively selected for CCR7, with terminally differentiated effector memory CD45RA+ cells excluded.

Source material: naive CD8+ T cells sorted from blood. The TCR was taken from a man under 40 in good health. The V call is TRBV20-1, the J call TRBJ2-7, with D uncertain. In DNA form, the CDR3 reads TGCAGTGCTAGAGGGGTCGAGCAGTACTTC. As protein: CSARGVEQYF.